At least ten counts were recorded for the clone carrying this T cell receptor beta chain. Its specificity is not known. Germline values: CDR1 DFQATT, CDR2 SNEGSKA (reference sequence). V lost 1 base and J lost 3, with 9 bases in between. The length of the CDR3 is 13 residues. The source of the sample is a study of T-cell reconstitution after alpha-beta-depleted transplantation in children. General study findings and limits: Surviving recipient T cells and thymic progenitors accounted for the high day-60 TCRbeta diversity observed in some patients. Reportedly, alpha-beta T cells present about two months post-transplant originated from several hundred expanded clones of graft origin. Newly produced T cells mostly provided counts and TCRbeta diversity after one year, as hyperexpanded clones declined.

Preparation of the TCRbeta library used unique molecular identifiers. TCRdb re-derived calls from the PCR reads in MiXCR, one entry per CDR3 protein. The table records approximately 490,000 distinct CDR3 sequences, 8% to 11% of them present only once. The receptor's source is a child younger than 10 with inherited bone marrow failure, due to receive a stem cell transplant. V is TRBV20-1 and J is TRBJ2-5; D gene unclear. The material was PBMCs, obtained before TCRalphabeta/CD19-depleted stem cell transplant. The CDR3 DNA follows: TGCAGTGCTAGAGGAGACAACGAAGAGACCCAGTACTTC. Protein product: CSARGDNEETQYF.